The clone carrying this T cell receptor (beta chain) was detected only a few times. Time point meaning: persistent/refractory GD, antithyroid drugs over 5 years with positive TRAb. Making the TCR library involved RNA that had been extracted from PBMCs. The sample belongs to a study of regulatory T cells in long-lasting Graves disease. Researchers made TCR beta libraries by using iRepertoire HTBI primers and running Arm-PCR on CDR3 regions. TCRdb used MiXCR to reprocess the multiplex PCR reads, holding one entry per CDR3 protein. Found here are approximately 500,000 distinct CDR3 sequences, about a fifth of them singletons; the top ten hold 6.5% to 9%. Trimming cost V 0 bases and J 5 bases, with 14 bases left between them. The CDR3 loop spans 14 amino acids. The V gene's germline CDR1 is DFQATT and CDR2 SNEGSKA (reference sequence).

The chain combines TRBV20-1 with TRBJ2-7; D is perhaps TRBD1 (6 bases). This receptor was identified in a female donor with Graves disease. This specimen consisted of peripheral blood mononuclear cells (PBMCs), obtained when the disease was refractory, from a patient treated with antithyroid drugs. CDR3 residues: CSARDYRAGHEQYF. In nucleotides, the CDR3 is TGCAGTGCTAGAGATTACAGGGCAGGCCACGAGCAGTACTTC.